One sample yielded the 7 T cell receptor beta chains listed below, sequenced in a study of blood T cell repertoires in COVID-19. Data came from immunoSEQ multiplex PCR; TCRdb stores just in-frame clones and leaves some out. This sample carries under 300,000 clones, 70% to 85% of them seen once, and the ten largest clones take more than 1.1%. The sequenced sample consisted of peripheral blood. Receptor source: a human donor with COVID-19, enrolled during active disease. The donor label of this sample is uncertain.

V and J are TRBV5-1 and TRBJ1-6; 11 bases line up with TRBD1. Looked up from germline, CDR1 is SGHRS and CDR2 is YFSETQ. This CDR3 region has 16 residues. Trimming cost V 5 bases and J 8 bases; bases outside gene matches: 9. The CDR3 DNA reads TGCGCCAGCAGTTCAATTGGGACAGGGGGGCATTCACCCCTCCACTTT. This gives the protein CASSSIGTGGHSPLHF.

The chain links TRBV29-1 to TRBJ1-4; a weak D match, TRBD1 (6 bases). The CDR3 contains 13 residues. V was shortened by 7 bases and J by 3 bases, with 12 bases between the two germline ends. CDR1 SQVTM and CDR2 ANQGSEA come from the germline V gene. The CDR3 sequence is CSGLQGANEKLFF. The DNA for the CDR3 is TGCAGCGGCTTACAGGGAGCTAATGAAAAACTGTTTTTT.

The CDR3 region is CAISESASPPLETQYF. CDR3 in DNA: TGTGCCATCAGTGAGTCGGCTAGTCCGCCGTTAGAGACCCAGTACTTC. The chain couples TRBV10-3 to TRBJ2-5; no clear D. Trimming shortened V by 0 bases and J by 4 bases, and 15 bases separated the two germline ends. Germline assignment: CDR1 ENHRY and CDR2 SYGVKD. The CDR3 totals 16 residues.

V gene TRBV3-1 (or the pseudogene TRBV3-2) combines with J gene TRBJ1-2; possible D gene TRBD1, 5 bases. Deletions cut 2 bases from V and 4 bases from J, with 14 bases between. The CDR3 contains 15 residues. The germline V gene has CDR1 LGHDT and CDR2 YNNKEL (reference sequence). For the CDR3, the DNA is TGTGCCAGCAGCCAACGTAAGGGGCTCGGCTATGGCTACACCTTC. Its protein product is CASSQRKGLGYGYTF.

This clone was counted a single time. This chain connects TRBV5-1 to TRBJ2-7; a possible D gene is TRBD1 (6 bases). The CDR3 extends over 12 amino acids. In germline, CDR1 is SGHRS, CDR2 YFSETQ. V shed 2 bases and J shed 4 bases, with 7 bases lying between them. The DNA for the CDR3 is TGCGCCAGCAGCTTAGGACAGTACGAGCAGTACTTC. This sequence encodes CASSLGQYEQYF.

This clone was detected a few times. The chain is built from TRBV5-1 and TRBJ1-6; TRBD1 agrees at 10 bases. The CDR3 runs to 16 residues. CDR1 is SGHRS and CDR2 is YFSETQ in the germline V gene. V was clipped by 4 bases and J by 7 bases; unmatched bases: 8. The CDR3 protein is CASSPTTGQGNSPLHF. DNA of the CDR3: TGCGCCAGCAGCCCAACGACGGGACAGGGGAATTCACCCCTCCACTTT.

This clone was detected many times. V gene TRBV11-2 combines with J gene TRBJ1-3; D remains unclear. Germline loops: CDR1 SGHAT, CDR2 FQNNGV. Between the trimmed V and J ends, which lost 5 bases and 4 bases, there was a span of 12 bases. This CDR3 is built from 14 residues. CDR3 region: CASSTWAGGNTIYF. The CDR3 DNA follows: TGTGCCAGCAGCACGTGGGCAGGCGGAAACACCATATATTTT.